This TCR beta chain came from a study of lymphopenia after photon versus proton radiotherapy. General study points: Proton therapy kept repertoires fairly stable, unlike photons, which gained effector/memory cells. A bigger post-nadir fall in TCR diversity correlated inversely with survival time in deceased patients. After lymphocyte nadir, photon-treated repertoires showed oligoclonal expansion, especially CD8+ Temra.

As for this clone: Its target is unknown.

Profiled with immunoSEQ multiplex PCR; TCRdb holds only in-frame clones, not every one. This sample yields 60,000 or so clones, of which around 90% are seen a single time; about 13% belongs to the top ten. The CDR3 is 14 amino acids. Per germline, CDR1 SGHRS and CDR2 YFSETQ. Trimming left V 3 bases short and J 5 bases short, with 14 bases between. This chain connects TRBV5-1 to TRBJ1-1; D gene ambiguous. The input for sequencing was peripheral blood, taken from a patient treated with proton-based radiotherapy. This sequence originates from a man at least 80 years old with esophageal cancer. The CDR3 is CASSSSGIGTEAFF. The CDR3 DNA follows: TGCGCCAGCAGCTCTAGTGGGATTGGGACTGAAGCTTTCTTT.